This T cell receptor (beta chain) was recovered during a study of OX40 agonist ivuxolimab in advanced cancers. About the research overall: The mean age was approximately 60 years, ranging from 23 to 79, with 65% to 90% of participants male.

The table came from immunoSEQ multiplex PCR; TCRdb's copy has only in-frame clones and leaves some out. The repertoire holds 60,000 to 70,000 clones, with 70% to 90% as singletons. Study results and caveats: Patients who responded partially at 0.1-3.0 mg/kg showed clonal expansion ranking among the lowest.

Comments on this clone: The antigen is unknown.

The clonotype comes from an adult with an advanced solid tumor such as melanoma, head and neck, liver or kidney cancer. The input for sequencing was CD4+ or CD8+ T cells sorted from blood, taken in a trial of the OX40 agonist ivuxolimab.

The CDR3 protein is CATRGDRSTYEQYF. CDR3 DNA sequence: TGTGCCACCAGGGGGGACAGGAGCACCTACGAGCAGTACTTC. The V and J genes are TRBV15 and TRBJ2-7, with 8 bases lining up with TRBD1. The CDR3 covers 14 residues. The V and J ends lost 6 bases and 2 bases, in that order; junction bases with no gene match: 6. Germline CDR1 LNHNV, CDR2 YYDKDF (reference sequence).